This record concerns one T cell receptor beta chain sequence. The data belong to a study of blood T cell repertoires in COVID-19. Study-wide context: COVID-19 samples collected from the United States, Italy and Spain covered acute and convalescent phases. PBMCs, B-cell-depleted T cells, or T cells provided the cDNA or gDNA that made up the material.

Everyone who took part was about 18 to 90 years old, and they came from about two dozen US areas. Grouping used clinical history reported by participants in a survey and questionnaire. Trimming removed 3 bases from V and 5 bases from J, with 16 bases in between. The germline CDR1 and CDR2 sequences are MDHEN and SYDVKM. CDR3 length: 15 amino acids. Only in-frame clones appear in the TCRdb table, and some are missing; sequencing was by immunoSEQ multiplex PCR. Of approximately 250,000 clones in the sample, almost 85% were seen once. Sequencing was carried out using PBMCs or T cells enriched from blood (not recorded which). The rearrangement links TRBV28 to TRBJ1-1; D is undetermined. This clonotype was sampled from a man aged 35 to 55 who had recovered from COVID-19. CDR3 bases: TGTGCCAGCAGTTTGGCTAAGCGAGGTCGGACTGAAGCTTTCTTT. Residues: CASSLAKRGRTEAFF.